This T cell receptor (beta chain) was identified during a study of pediatric ulcerative colitis. At colonoscopy, a blood sample was also collected. CDR1 is SNHLY, CDR2 FYNNEI, per germline. After removal of 6 bases from V and 6 bases from J, the junction contained 8 bases not matched to a gene. The CDR3 length is 15 residues. Each sample received Survey-level depth of up to 500,000 reads. Generated by immunoSEQ multiplex PCR, the TCRdb table keeps only in-frame clones and is missing some. The sample has about 64,000 clones, 85% to 90% seen once. The gene calls are TRBV2 and TRBJ2-1, with 10 bases identical to TRBD2. This TCR was sampled from a boy aged 10-17 years with severe ulcerative colitis. Sample: blood. The DNA of the CDR3 is TGTGCCAGCAGGTACCAGCGGGAGGGTTTCAATGAGCAGTTCTTC. Translated, it gives CASRYQREGFNEQFF.